The 20 T cell receptor beta chains below were found in one sample sequenced in a study of blood T cells in healthy people across ages. The use of a sample-barcoded 5' primer and a J-beta primer mix characterized a second PCR of about 6 to 12 cycles. Each CDR3 protein is one row after TCRdb ran MiXCR on the 5' RACE reads. The sample has 1.5 million to 2 million distinct CDR3 sequences, approximately 39% seen once. The specimen was blood. The receptors come from a human donor in good health.

This clonotype was observed a single time. The rearrangement links TRBV19 to TRBJ1-2, with 9 positions matching TRBD1. Per germline, CDR1 LNHDA and CDR2 SQIVND (reference sequence). Trimming at V came to 4 bases and at J to 8 bases, leaving 11 bases not matched to a gene. CDR3 size: 15 residues. CDR3: CASSSQQGTGKGYTF. In DNA form, the CDR3 reads TGTGCCAGTAGTAGTCAACAAGGGACAGGGAAAGGCTACACCTTC.

This clonotype was counted between two and nine times. This rearrangement joins TRBV5-4 to TRBJ1-1, with D perhaps TRBD1 (5 bases). The germline V gene has CDR1 SGHNT and CDR2 YYREEE (reference sequence). This CDR3 is built from 15 residues. V dropped 0 bases and J dropped 4 bases, with 13 bases sitting between them. The CDR3 here is CASSLGGDRFTEAFF. The DNA of the CDR3 is TGTGCCAGCAGCTTGGGGGGTGACAGATTCACTGAAGCTTTCTTT.

V usage is TRBV4-1 and J usage is TRBJ2-1; TRBD1 matches at 8 bases. The CDR3 runs 16 residues. Germline CDR1 is MGHRA and CDR2 is YSYEKL. V trimming: 0 bases; J trimming: 4 bases; junction bases outside the gene matches: 5. As DNA, the CDR3 is TGCGCCAGCAGCCAAGATGGCAGGGGGCTATACAATGAGCAGTTCTTC. Residues: CASSQDGRGLYNEQFF.

A few counts support this clonotype. An end of the junction differs from the germline gene, which may be a read error. V and J are TRBV7-9 and TRBJ1-6; the D is unclear. Germline CDR1 and CDR2: SEHNR and FQNEAQ (reference sequence). This CDR3 spans 13 amino acids. CDR3 DNA sequence: TGTGCCAGCGGCACGAGTGGGAATTCGCCCCTCCACTTT. Protein sequence: CASGTSGNSPLHF.

This clonotype was observed a handful of times. A much larger clone is a single base away; this may be a read error. This rearrangement joins TRBV28 to TRBJ1-2; the match to TRBD1 covers 7 bases. V dropped 6 bases and J dropped 4; count of bases not matched to a gene: 8. Germline CDR1 reads MDHEN; CDR2 reads SYDVKM. This CDR3 has 14 residues. The CDR3 spells CASRRQGLVYGYTF. As DNA, the CDR3 is TGTGCCAGCAGGCGACAGGGTTTGGTCTATGGCTACACCTTC.

The chain recombines TRBV18 with TRBJ2-3; D is undetermined. The V end lost 1 base, the J end lost 2 bases, and 7 bases lay between the germline ends. CDR3 length: 14 amino acids. CDR1 is KGHSH, CDR2 LQKENI, per germline. CDR3 nucleotides: TGTGCCAGCTCACCACGTGAAGCCACAGATACGCAGTATTTT. Translation gives CASSPREATDTQYF. Looking up the rest from reference TRBV18 and TRBJ2-3 gives the full variable domain: NAGVMQNPRHLVRRRGQEARLRCSPMKGHSHVYWYRQLPEEGLKFMVYLQKENIIDESGMPKERFSAEFPKEGPSILRIQQVVRGDSAAYFCASSPREATDTQYFGPGTRLTVL.

This clonotype was detected ten times or more. The chain links TRBV5-1 to TRBJ2-6, with 8 nucleotides matching TRBD1. The V and J ends lost 4 bases and 0 bases, in that order; junction bases with no gene match: 6. The CDR3 has 17 residues. Germline loops: CDR1 SGHRS, CDR2 YFSETQ. This CDR3 reads CASSLGQVSSGANVLTF. DNA for the CDR3: TGCGCCAGCAGCCTGGGACAGGTGTCCTCTGGGGCCAACGTCCTGACTTTC.

For this clonotype: Sequence at one end of the junction differs from germline and may be a read error. The chain combines TRBV7-8 with TRBJ2-1; D is unresolved. Germline values: CDR1 SGHVS, CDR2 FQNEAQ. The CDR3 has 11 residues. CDR3 nucleotides: TGTGTCAGCAGCCCCCCGGGTGAGCAGTTCTTC. Translated: CVSSPPGEQFF.

Concerning this clonotype itself: A much larger clone lies a single base off, so this may be a read error. The J gene is TRBJ1-2, the V gene TRBV7-2; maybe TRBD1 (5 bases). The V end was cut by 3 bases, the J end by 12 bases, with 14 bases between. The germline V gene has CDR1 SGHTA and CDR2 FQGNSA. CDR3 size: 12 residues. The CDR3 region has the DNA TGTGCCAGCAGCTTCCGGGGGGACGGCCACACCTTC. Its protein product is CASSFRGDGHTF.

The chain uses TRBV28 and TRBJ2-7; 10 bases match TRBD2. The J call may be in error: the DNA end matches TRBJ2-5 better. CDR3 length: 15 amino acids. The germline CDR1 and CDR2 sequences are MDHEN and SYDVKM. The CDR3 spells CASSTQRGGRETQYF. The CDR3 bases are TGTGCCAGCAGTACCCAGCGGGGGGGCCGGGAGACCCAGTACTTC.

This chain links TRBV7-9 with TRBJ1-2, with D unclear. This CDR3 spans 12 amino acids. Between the trimmed V and J ends, which lost 5 bases and 4 bases, there was a span of 8 bases. Germline CDR1 is SEHNR and CDR2 is FQNEAQ (reference sequence). The CDR3 DNA reads as TGTGCCAGCAGCCAGCCCCTCTATGGCTACACCTTC. This gives the protein CASSQPLYGYTF.

The V call is TRBV24-1, the J call TRBJ1-5; no reliable D call. The ends were cut back, 9 bases at V and 6 bases at J, with 11 bases in the middle. From germline, CDR1 is KGHDR and CDR2 SFDVKD. This CDR3 comprises 12 residues. In DNA, the CDR3 is TGTGCCACCGGTGGAGTAGGTCAGCCCCAGCATTTT. Translating gives CATGGVGQPQHF.

This rearrangement joins TRBV29-1 to TRBJ2-5; D uncertain. V lost 6 bases to trimming and J lost 3 bases, with 11 bases between them. The CDR3 spans 12 residues. Per the germline V gene, CDR1 is SQVTM and CDR2 is ANQGSEA. The CDR3 is CSVRGPEETQYF. DNA for the CDR3: TGCAGCGTCCGCGGACCAGAAGAGACCCAGTACTTC.

This clonotype was detected a few times. The chain links TRBV7-2 to TRBJ2-7, with 10 bases identical to TRBD2. V lost 4 bases and J lost 6; bases outside the gene matches: 12. CDR3 length: 16 amino acids. Germline V gives CDR1 SGHTA, CDR2 FQGNSA. The CDR3 reads CASSSSLAGGGVEQYF. The DNA of the CDR3 is TGTGCCAGCAGCTCGTCCTTAGCGGGGGGCGGAGTCGAGCAGTACTTC. The entire variable domain, with the rest obtained from reference TRBV7-2 and TRBJ2-7, is as follows: GAGVSQSPSNKVTEKGKDVELRCDPISGHTALYWYRQSLGQGLEFLIYFQGNSAPDKSGLPSDRFSAERTGGSVSTLTIQRTQQEDSAVYLCASSSSLAGGGVEQYFGPGTRLTVT.

A remark on this clonotype: An end of the junction does not agree with germline; a read error may underlie this. V gene TRBV20-1 combines with J gene TRBJ2-3; 7 bases are shared with TRBD1. Germline loops: CDR1 DFQATT, CDR2 SNEGSKA (reference sequence). This CDR3 region has 13 residues. CDR3 protein: CGAPTGIGTTQYF. DNA of the CDR3: TGCGGTGCCCCGACAGGGATCGGAACAACGCAGTATTTT.

This chain uses TRBV5-1 with TRBJ2-5, with 13 bases aligning to TRBD2. Germline values: CDR1 SGHRS, CDR2 YFSETQ. The junction had 23 bases not matched to a gene; V was cut back by 10 bases and J by 2 bases. CDR3 size: 20 residues. DNA of the CDR3: TGCGCCTCCTCGAGGAAGAGGGGACTAGCGGGGCGAATCCAACAAGAGACCCAGTACTTC. This translates into CASSRKRGLAGRIQQETQYF.

This sequence joins TRBV28 and TRBJ1-2, with D perhaps matching TRBD1 (6 bases). The germline V gene has CDR1 MDHEN and CDR2 SYDVKM. The CDR3 sequence is 12 residues long. Trimming took 7 bases from V and 7 from J, leaving 13 bases between them. The CDR3 region has the DNA TGTGCCAGCATCCGCCAAGGGGGTGGCTACACCTTC. It codes for CASIRQGGGYTF.

This clonotype was found a few times. The V call is TRBV3-1, the J call TRBJ1-2, with D hard to call. CDR3 size: 14 residues. The ends were cut back, 1 base at V and 4 bases at J, with 10 bases in the middle. Germline V gene data show CDR1 as LGHDT and CDR2 as YNNKEL (reference sequence). The CDR3: CASSQGETAYGYTF. The CDR3 bases are TGTGCCAGCAGCCAAGGCGAGACGGCCTATGGCTACACCTTC.

The chain recombines TRBV7-6 with TRBJ1-2; 7 bases are shared with TRBD1. Germline V lookup: CDR1 SGHVS, CDR2 FNYEAQ. This CDR3 contains 14 residues. The ends lost 6 bases at V and 4 bases at J; junction bases unmatched: 8. The CDR3, as DNA: TGTGCCAGCAGGAAGGGGGCCGTGGGCTATGGCTACACCTTC. This sequence encodes CASRKGAVGYGYTF.

A note on this clonotype: One end of the junction fails to match germline, which may point to a read error. V and J are TRBV7-2 and TRBJ2-5; 7 nucleotides align to TRBD1. The CDR3 has 16 residues. CDR1 and CDR2 from the germline V gene are SGHTA and FQGNSA. Here the CDR3 reads CAGSLLVGTAKETQYF. CDR3 bases: TGTGCCGGCAGCCTTTTGGTCGGGACAGCTAAAGAGACCCAGTACTTC.